Listed below are T cell receptor beta chains from one sample, sequenced in a study of T cell changes during pregnancy in multiple sclerosis. Produced via immunoSEQ multiplex PCR; TCRdb's table is partial and in-frame only. The table has about 73,000 clones, around 94% seen once. The source material was peripheral blood, sampled in the third trimester of pregnancy. All receptors come from a female donor in good health, enrolled as a control in a pregnancy study. Both conserved end residues are part of each CDR3. Each record gives: J gene, clone size, D gene, V gene, CDR3 protein, CDR3 DNA. The D gene is left open where the match is weak. The size entry is marked missing in some rows and otherwise reads once, few, many or a size class.

TRBJ2-1,once,-,TRBV25-1,CASSESGQLRLNEQFF,TGTGCCAGCAGTGAATCCGGACAGTTGCGACTCAATGAGCAGTTCTTC
TRBJ2-5,-,-,TRBV5-1,CASSLGVREKSETQYF,TGCGCCAGCAGCTTGGGTGTTCGGGAAAAATCAGAGACCCAGTACTTC
TRBJ2-6,-,-,TRBV28,CASSEQGSRGANVLTF,TGTGCCAGCAGTGAACAGGGCAGCAGGGGGGCCAACGTCCTGACTTTC
TRBJ2-7,-,-,TRBV18,CASSPLAPGAYEQYF,TGTGCCAGCTCACCCCTCGCTCCTGGAGCCTACGAGCAGTACTTC
TRBJ2-7,once,TRBD1,TRBV11-1,CASSLAQDRVYEQYF,TGTGCCAGCAGCTTAGCGCAGGACAGGGTCTACGAGCAGTACTTC
TRBJ2-2,once,TRBD1,TRBV11-3,CASSLTGGGELFF,TGTGCCAGCAGCTTGACAGGGGGCGGGGAGCTGTTTTTT
TRBJ2-5,few,TRBD2,TRBV2,CASSEGLGRGETQYF,TGTGCCAGCAGTGAAGGTCTCGGGAGGGGGGAGACCCAGTACTTC
TRBJ2-3,-,TRBD1,TRBV19,CATQSWGTGVVDTQYF,TGTGCCACCCAGTCGTGGGGGACAGGGGTTGTAGATACGCAGTATTTT
TRBJ1-1,-,TRBD1,TRBV7-3,CASSVTGGMMEAFF,TGTGCCAGCAGCGTCACAGGGGGCATGATGGAAGCTTTCTTT
TRBJ1-6,-,TRBD1,TRBV19,CASSMRDRTDSPLHF,TGTGCCAGTAGTATGAGGGACAGGACCGATTCACCCCTCCACTTT
TRBJ2-3,-,TRBD2,TRBV18,CASSPPAGGLSDTQYF,TGTGCCAGCTCACCCCCAGCGGGAGGGTTGTCAGATACGCAGTATTTT
TRBJ2-7,-,-,TRBV28,CASSAPGGTYEQYF,TGTGCCAGCAGCGCCCCCGGGGGAACCTACGAGCAGTACTTC
TRBJ2-5,-,-,TRBV5-1,CASSLAGGTQETQYF,TGCGCCAGCAGCTTGGCCGGCGGGACCCAAGAGACCCAGTACTTC
TRBJ1-1,-,-,TRBV7-8,CASSLEGWGFNTEAFF,TGTGCCAGCAGCTTAGAGGGGTGGGGTTTCAACACTGAAGCTTTCTTT
TRBJ2-7,-,TRBD1,TRBV6-5,CASSYVRGRLEYEQYF,TGTGCCAGCAGTTACGTCAGGGGGCGGCTGGAATACGAGCAGTACTTC
TRBJ2-5,-,-,TRBV29-1,CSVGTGREVETQYF,TGCAGCGTGGGGACAGGGCGGGAGGTAGAGACCCAGTACTTC
TRBJ2-1,-,-,TRBV28,CASSFSDRSSYNEQFF,TGTGCCAGCAGTTTCTCCGACAGGAGCTCCTACAATGAGCAGTTCTTC
TRBJ2-3,-,-,TRBV29-1,CSVNGDTDTQYF,TGCAGCGTGAACGGGGACACAGATACGCAGTATTTT
TRBJ1-4,few,-,TRBV30,CAWSPQGLTNEKLFF,TGTGCCTGGAGTCCCCAGGGGCTGACTAATGAAAAACTGTTTTTT
TRBJ1-2,-,-,TRBV9,CASSPSSNYGYTF,TGTGCCAGCAGCCCCTCCTCGAACTATGGCTACACCTTC
TRBJ2-1,-,TRBD2,TRBV5-4,CASSPRTSVTYNEQFF,TGTGCCAGCAGCCCACGGACTAGCGTTACCTACAATGAGCAGTTCTTC
TRBJ2-3,-,-,TRBV2,CASRGVQGTDTQYF,TGTGCCAGCAGGGGCGTACAGGGCACAGATACGCAGTATTTT
TRBJ2-7,-,TRBD1,TRBV4-3,CASSHHKGQGTYEQYF,TGCGCCAGCAGCCACCACAAGGGACAGGGGACCTACGAGCAGTACTTC
TRBJ1-1,once,TRBD1,TRBV4-3,CASSQEVSVVQGVSFTTAFF,TGCGCCAGCAGCCAAGAAGTTAGTGTGGTTCAGGGGGTTTCTTTTACGACAGCTTTCTTT
TRBJ2-1,-,TRBD2,TRBV5-1,CASSLSVGGSNEQFF,TGCGCCAGCAGCTTGAGCGTGGGGGGGAGCAATGAGCAGTTCTTC
TRBJ2-7,-,-,TRBV20-1,CSANRNYEQYF,TGCAGTGCTAATAGAAACTACGAGCAGTACTTC
TRBJ2-3,-,TRBD2,TRBV5-4,CASSLSRLAGGPFVDTQYF,TGTGCCAGCAGCTTGTCCAGACTAGCGGGAGGGCCTTTTGTAGATACGCAGTATTTT
TRBJ2-1,once,TRBD2,TRBV5-1,CASSLAPGLGRNEQFF,TGCGCCAGCAGCTTGGCCCCGGGACTAGGACGAAATGAGCAGTTCTTC
TRBJ2-7,-,TRBD1,TRBV5-6,CASSEQGAFYEQYF,TGTGCCAGCAGCGAACAGGGGGCGTTTTACGAGCAGTACTTC
TRBJ2-7,once,TRBD1,TRBV10-1,CASKGQGRNEQYF,TGCGCCAGCAAGGGACAGGGAAGAAACGAGCAGTACTTC